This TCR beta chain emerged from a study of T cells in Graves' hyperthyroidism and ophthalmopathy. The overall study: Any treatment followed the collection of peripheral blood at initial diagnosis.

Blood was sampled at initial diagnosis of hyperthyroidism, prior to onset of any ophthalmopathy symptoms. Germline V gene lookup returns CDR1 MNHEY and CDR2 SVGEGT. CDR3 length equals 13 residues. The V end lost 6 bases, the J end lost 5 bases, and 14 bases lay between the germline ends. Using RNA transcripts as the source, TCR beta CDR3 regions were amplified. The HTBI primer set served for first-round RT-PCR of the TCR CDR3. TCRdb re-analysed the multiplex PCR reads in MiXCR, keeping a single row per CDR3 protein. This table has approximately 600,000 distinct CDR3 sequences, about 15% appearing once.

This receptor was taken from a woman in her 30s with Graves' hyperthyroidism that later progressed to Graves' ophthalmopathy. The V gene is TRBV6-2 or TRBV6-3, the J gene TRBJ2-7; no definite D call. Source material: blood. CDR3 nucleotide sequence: TGTGCCAGCAGCTCCCCGGGTTCCCACGAGCAGTACTTC. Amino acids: CASSSPGSHEQYF.